The following is a TCR beta chain sequence with its context. Each of the donors had around 9 milliliters of peripheral blood drawn into EDTA-treated Vacutainer tubes. Total RNA extraction produced at least 5.5 micrograms (per sample) for the study. This entry comes from a study of blood T cells in healthy people across ages. Germline trimming cut 6 bases from V and 5 bases from J; bases unmatched to any gene: 13. The CDR3 totals 18 residues. The germline gives CDR1 MDHEN, CDR2 SYDVKM. A second PCR, run for about 6 to 11 cycles, used a sample-barcoded 5' primer plus a J-beta primer mix. MiXCR, applied by TCRdb to the 5' RACE reads, yields one record per CDR3 protein. The data contain 700,000 to 900,000 distinct CDR3 sequences, about 55% of them singletons.

This receptor was identified in a man older than 75 in good health. Source material: blood. The chain couples TRBV28 to TRBJ2-1, with 13 bases identical to TRBD2. The CDR3 DNA follows: TGTGCCAGCAGCCCTCCGGGACTAGCGGGGCATGGGCACAATGAGCAGTTCTTC. This translates into CASSPPGLAGHGHNEQFF.